This T cell receptor (beta chain) was retrieved from a study of molecular identifiers for immune sequencing clone quantification. This clonotype was picked up a small number of times. Previously described methods and listed TCR primers were used for bulk TCR libraries. A single record per CDR3 protein comes from TCRdb applying MiXCR to the PCR reads. The profile shows approximately 550,000 distinct CDR3 sequences, around 23% of them singletons. This TCR was recovered from a human donor in good health. Some libraries in this study had Jurkat cell RNA spiked in. The material sequenced was naive CD8+ T cells from blood, with Jurkat cell RNA spiked in. Subset noted: FACS-sorted CD8+CD4-CCR7+CD45RA+ naive T cells.

CDR3: CASSYTGTEGDTQYF. CDR3 nucleotides: TGTGCCAGCAGCTATACCGGGACAGAAGGAGATACGCAGTATTTT. The chain has TRBV7-8 and TRBJ2-3, with 7 bases identical to TRBD1. This CDR3 contains 15 residues. Germline CDR1 reads SGHVS; CDR2 reads FQNEAQ. With 4 bases clipped from V and 5 bases from J, the junction kept 9 bases outside the gene matches.